This TCR beta chain was sequenced in a study of CD8 T cells in ankylosing spondylitis. V lost 3 bases, J lost 6 bases, and 15 bases lay in between. Germline V lookup: CDR1 LGHDT, CDR2 YNNKEL (reference sequence). The CDR3 consists of 14 residues. Construction of TCR beta libraries was performed using quantitative 5'-RACE with molecular barcodes. TCRdb re-derived calls from the 5' RACE reads in MiXCR, one entry per CDR3 protein. The sample records some 120,000 distinct CDR3 sequences, around 15% being singletons. This clonotype appeared many times. Its antigen is unknown. Study-wide results and caveats: It appeared that ankylosing spondylitis blood was characterized by a TCR beta motif of several highly homologous variants. The disease-linked clones had a CD8+ phenotype and low blood frequencies.

Sequenced material: blood, either unsorted or a sorted T cell fraction (not recorded which). The sequence derives from a female donor with ankylosing spondylitis or in good health (not recorded which). This rearrangement joins TRBV3-1 to TRBJ2-7; possibly TRBD1 for D (6 bases). CDR3 loop: CASSHSWTVVEQYF. CDR3 sequence (DNA): TGTGCCAGCAGCCATTCGTGGACAGTTGTCGAGCAGTACTTC.